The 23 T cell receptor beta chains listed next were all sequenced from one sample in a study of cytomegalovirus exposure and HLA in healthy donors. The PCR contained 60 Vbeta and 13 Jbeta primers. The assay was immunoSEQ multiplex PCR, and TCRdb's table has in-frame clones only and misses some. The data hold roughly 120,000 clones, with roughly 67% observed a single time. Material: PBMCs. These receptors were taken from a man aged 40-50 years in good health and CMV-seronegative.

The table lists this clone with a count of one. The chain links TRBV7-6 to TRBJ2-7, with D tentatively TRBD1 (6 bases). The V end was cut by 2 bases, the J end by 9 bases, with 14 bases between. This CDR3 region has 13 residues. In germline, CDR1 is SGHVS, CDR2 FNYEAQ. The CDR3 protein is CASSLSRDNLQYF. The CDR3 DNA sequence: TGTGCCAGCAGCTTATCCCGGGACAACCTGCAGTACTTC.

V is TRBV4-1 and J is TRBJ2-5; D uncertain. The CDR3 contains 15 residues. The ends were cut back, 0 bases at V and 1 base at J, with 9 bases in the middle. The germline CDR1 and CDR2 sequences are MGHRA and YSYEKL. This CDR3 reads CASSQERSLQETQYF. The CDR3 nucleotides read TGCGCCAGCAGCCAAGAACGGTCGCTCCAAGAGACCCAGTACTTC.

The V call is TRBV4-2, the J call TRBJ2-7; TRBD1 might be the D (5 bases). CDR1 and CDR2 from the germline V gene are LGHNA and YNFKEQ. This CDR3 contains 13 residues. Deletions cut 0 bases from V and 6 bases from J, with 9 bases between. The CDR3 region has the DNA TGTGCCAGCAGCCAAGATCAGGGCTCCGAGCAGTACTTC. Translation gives CASSQDQGSEQYF.

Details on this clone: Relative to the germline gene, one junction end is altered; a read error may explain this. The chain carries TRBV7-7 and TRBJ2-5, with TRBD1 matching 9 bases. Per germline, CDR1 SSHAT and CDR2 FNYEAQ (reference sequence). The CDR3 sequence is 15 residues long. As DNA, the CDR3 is TGTGCTAGCAGCCAGACCGGGACAGGGAAAGAGACCCAGTACTTC. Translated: CASSQTGTGKETQYF.

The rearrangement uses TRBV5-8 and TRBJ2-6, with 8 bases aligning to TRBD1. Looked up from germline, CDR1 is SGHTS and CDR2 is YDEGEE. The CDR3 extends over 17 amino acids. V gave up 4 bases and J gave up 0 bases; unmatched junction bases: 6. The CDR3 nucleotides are TGTGCCAGCAGCCCCGGGACAGGCAGCTCTGGGGCCAACGTCCTGACTTTC. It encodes CASSPGTGSSGANVLTF.

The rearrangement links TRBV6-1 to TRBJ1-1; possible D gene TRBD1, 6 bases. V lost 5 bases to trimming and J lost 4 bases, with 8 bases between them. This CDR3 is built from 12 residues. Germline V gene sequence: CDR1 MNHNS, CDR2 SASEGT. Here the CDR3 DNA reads TGTGCCAGCAGTACAGGGTTCACTGAAGCTTTCTTT. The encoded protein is CASSTGFTEAFF.

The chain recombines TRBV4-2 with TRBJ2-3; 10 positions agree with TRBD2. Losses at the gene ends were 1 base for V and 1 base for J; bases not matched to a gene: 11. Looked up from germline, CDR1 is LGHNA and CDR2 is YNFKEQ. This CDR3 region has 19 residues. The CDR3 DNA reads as TGTGCCAGCAGCCAAGGAGAGCGGGGGGGCCTCGGCCGCACAGATACGCAGTATTTT. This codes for CASSQGERGGLGRTDTQYF.

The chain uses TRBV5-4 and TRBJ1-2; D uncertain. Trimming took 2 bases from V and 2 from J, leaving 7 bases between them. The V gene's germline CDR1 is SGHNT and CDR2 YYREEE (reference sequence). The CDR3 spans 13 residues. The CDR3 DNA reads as TGTGCCAGCAGCTTAGACGGGAACTATGGCTACACCTTC. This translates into CASSLDGNYGYTF.

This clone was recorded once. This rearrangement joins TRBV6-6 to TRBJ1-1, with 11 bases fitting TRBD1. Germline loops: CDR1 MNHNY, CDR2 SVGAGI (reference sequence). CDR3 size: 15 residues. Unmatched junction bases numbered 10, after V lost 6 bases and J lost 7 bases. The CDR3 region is CASSQDRGRGIEAFF. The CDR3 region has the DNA TGTGCCAGCAGCCAGGACAGGGGGCGAGGGATTGAAGCTTTCTTT.

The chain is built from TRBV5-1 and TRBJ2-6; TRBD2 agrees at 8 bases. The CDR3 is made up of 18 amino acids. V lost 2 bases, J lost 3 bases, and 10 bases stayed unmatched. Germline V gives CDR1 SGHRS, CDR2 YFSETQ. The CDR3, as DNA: TGCGCCAGCAGCTTAGGGCGGGGGGCCCCGGGTGGGGCCAACGTCCTGACTTTC. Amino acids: CASSLGRGAPGGANVLTF.

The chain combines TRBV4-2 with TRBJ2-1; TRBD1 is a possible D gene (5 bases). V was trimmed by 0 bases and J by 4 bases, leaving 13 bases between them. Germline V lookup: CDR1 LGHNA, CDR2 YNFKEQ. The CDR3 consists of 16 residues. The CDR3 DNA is TGTGCCAGCAGCCAAGATGGGGTAGGGGTATACAATGAGCAGTTCTTC. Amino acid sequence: CASSQDGVGVYNEQFF.

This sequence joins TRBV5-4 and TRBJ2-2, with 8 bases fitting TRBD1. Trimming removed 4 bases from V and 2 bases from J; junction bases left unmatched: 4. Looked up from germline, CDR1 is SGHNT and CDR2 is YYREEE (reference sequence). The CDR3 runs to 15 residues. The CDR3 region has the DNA TGTGCCAGCAGCGTACAGGGGGGAAACACCGGGGAGCTGTTTTTT. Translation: CASSVQGGNTGELFF.

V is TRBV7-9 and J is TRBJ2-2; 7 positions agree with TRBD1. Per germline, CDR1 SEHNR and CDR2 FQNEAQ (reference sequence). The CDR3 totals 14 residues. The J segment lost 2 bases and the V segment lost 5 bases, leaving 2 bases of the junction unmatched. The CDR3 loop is CASSRDSNTGELFF. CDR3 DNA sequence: TGTGCCAGCAGCCGGGACAGCAACACCGGGGAGCTGTTTTTT.

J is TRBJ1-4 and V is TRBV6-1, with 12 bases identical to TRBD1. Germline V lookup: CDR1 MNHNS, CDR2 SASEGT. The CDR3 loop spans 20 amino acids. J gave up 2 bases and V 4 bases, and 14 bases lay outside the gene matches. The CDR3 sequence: CASSVRVGQGAFGTNEKLFF. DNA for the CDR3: TGTGCCAGCAGTGTCCGGGTGGGACAGGGGGCATTCGGGACTAATGAAAAACTGTTTTTT.

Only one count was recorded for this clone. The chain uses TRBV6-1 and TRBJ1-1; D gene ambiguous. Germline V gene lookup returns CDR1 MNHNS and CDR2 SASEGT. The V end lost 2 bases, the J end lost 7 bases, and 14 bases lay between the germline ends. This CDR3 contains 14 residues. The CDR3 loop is CASSEPEEGSEAFF. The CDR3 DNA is TGTGCCAGCAGTGAACCGGAAGAGGGCAGTGAAGCTTTCTTT.

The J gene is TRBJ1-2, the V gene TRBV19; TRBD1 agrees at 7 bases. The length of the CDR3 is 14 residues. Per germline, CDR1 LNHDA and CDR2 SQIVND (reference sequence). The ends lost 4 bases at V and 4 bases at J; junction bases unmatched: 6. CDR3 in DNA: TGTGCCAGTAGTAGAGACAGGGCGAGCTATGGCTACACCTTC. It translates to CASSRDRASYGYTF. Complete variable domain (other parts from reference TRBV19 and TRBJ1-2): DGGITQSPKYLFRKEGQNVTLSCEQNLNHDAMYWYRQDPGQGLRLIYYSQIVNDFQKGDIAEGYSVSREKKESFPLTVTSAQKNPTAFYLCASSRDRASYGYTFGSGTRLTVV.

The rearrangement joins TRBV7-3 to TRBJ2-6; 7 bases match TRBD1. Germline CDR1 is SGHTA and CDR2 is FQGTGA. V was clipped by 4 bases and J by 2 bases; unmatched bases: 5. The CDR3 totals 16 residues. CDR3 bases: TGTGCCAGCAGCTGGCTAGGGGGCGCTGGGGCCAACGTCCTGACTTTC. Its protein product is CASSWLGGAGANVLTF.

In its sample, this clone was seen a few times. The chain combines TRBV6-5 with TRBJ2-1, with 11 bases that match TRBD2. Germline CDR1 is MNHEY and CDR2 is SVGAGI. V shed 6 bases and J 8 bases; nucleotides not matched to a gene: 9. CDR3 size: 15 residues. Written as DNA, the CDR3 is TGTGCCAGCAGCAGACTAGCGGGGAGTCGCGATGAGCAGTTCTTC. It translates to CASSRLAGSRDEQFF.

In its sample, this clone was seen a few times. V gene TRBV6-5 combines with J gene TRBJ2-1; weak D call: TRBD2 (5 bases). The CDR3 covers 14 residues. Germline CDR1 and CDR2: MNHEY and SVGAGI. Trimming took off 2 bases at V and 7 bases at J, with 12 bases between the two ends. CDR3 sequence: CASSYGGGGNEQFF. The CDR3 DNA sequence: TGTGCCAGCAGTTACGGCGGAGGCGGGAATGAGCAGTTCTTC.

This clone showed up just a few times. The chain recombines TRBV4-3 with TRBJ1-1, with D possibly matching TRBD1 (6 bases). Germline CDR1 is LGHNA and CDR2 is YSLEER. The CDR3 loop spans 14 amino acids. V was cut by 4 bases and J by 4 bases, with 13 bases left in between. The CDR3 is CASSRRGGGTEAFF. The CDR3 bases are TGCGCCAGCAGCCGGCGAGGGGGGGGCACTGAAGCTTTCTTT.

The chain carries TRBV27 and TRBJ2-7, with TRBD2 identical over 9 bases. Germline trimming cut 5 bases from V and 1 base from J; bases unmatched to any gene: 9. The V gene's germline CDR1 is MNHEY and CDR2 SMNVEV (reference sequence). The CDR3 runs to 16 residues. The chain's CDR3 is CASSPSRGGNSYEQYF. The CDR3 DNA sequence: TGTGCCAGCAGTCCCTCGCGGGGGGGTAATTCCTACGAGCAGTACTTC.

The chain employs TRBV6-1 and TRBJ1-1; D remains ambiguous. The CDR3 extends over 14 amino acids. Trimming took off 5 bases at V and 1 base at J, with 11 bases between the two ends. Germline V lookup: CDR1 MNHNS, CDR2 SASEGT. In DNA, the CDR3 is TGTGCCAGCAGTCTAACTACATGGAACACTGAAGCTTTCTTT. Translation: CASSLTTWNTEAFF.

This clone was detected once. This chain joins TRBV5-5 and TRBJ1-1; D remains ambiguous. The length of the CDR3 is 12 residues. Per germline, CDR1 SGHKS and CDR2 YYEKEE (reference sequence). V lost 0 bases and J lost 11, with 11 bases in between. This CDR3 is CASSLAAVEAFF. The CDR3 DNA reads TGTGCCAGCAGCTTGGCCGCGGTTGAGGCTTTCTTT.